This T cell receptor beta chain was recorded in a study of technical replicates of blood from a few donors. Repertoires were generated with immunoSEQ multiplex PCR, while TCRdb's copy carries only in-frame clones and drops some. Of 74,000 or so clones listed, just under 95% are singletons. After removal of 3 bases from V and 7 bases from J, the junction contained 7 bases not matched to a gene. Germline CDR1 ENHRY, CDR2 SYGVKD. The CDR3 sequence is 15 residues long. V and J are TRBV10-3 and TRBJ2-2, with 8 bases matching TRBD1. The specimen was T cells isolated from PBMCs. This sequence originates from a human donor in good health. The CDR3 is CAISDLDREVGELFF. The CDR3, as DNA: TGTGCCATCAGTGATCTGGACAGGGAAGTCGGGGAGCTGTTTTTT.